These T cell receptor beta chains were read from a single sample in a study of T-cell reconstitution after alpha-beta-depleted transplantation in children. One entry per CDR3 protein results from TCRdb running MiXCR on the PCR reads. The repertoire holds a few hundred thousand distinct CDR3 sequences, under 13% seen once, with 2% to 3% in the top ten. The sample here was PBMCs from the stem cell graft donor, taken from the stem cell graft. The receptor set was obtained from a human donor who donated a stem cell graft to a child with acute lymphoblastic leukemia. CDR3s include the opening cysteine and the closing phenylalanine or tryptophan. The order of the fields is J gene, clone size, D gene, V gene, CDR3 protein, CDR3 DNA. The D gene is left open where the match is weak. Expanded clones get a size class; other rows say once, few or many, or leave the size out.

>TRBJ2-2|few|TRBD2|TRBV27
CASMAGLRASGRSTGELFF
TGTGCCAGCATGGCCGGGCTTCGGGCTAGCGGGAGATCGACCGGGGAGCTGTTTTTT
>TRBJ2-1|.|.|TRBV15
CATSDSLSSYNEQFF
TGTGCCACCAGCGACTCCCTTAGCTCCTACAATGAGCAGTTCTTC
>TRBJ2-1|.|TRBD2|TRBV20-1
CSARDPRTSGNNDEQFF
TGCAGTGCTAGAGATCCGAGGACTAGCGGGAACAACGATGAGCAGTTCTTC
>TRBJ2-3|many|.|TRBV12-3/TRBV12-4
CASSWSARDTQYF
TGTGCCAGCAGTTGGTCGGCCCGAGATACGCAGTATTTT
>TRBJ2-5|few|TRBD2|TRBV7-8
CASSLEAGGPEETQYF
TGTGCCAGCAGCTTAGAGGCGGGAGGGCCGGAAGAGACCCAGTACTTC
>TRBJ2-7|.|.|TRBV29-1
CSVDRAGEQYF
TGCAGCGTTGATCGGGCGGGCGAGCAGTACTTC
>TRBJ2-5|many|.|TRBV5-1
CASTPPRGETQYF
TGCGCCAGCACCCCCCCGCGGGGTGAGACCCAGTACTTC
>TRBJ1-1|.|.|TRBV6-5
CASSYSGGVANTEAFF
TGTGCCAGCAGTTACTCCGGGGGTGTCGCGAACACTGAAGCTTTCTTT
>TRBJ2-1|few|.|TRBV30
CAGTTGPSEQFF
TGTGCCGGGACAACCGGCCCCAGTGAGCAGTTCTTC
>TRBJ1-6|.|TRBD1|TRBV19
CASSAGTGDNSPLHF
TGTGCCAGTAGTGCCGGGACAGGGGATAATTCACCCCTCCACTTT
>TRBJ1-4|.|.|TRBV30
CAWSVGGNEKLFF
TGTGCCTGGAGTGTAGGAGGGAATGAAAAACTGTTTTTT
>TRBJ2-1|few|TRBD1|TRBV11-1
CASSFPTQTGGISYNEQFF
TGTGCCAGCAGCTTCCCTACACAAACAGGGGGAATCTCCTACAATGAGCAGTTCTTC
>TRBJ2-1|few|TRBD1|TRBV20-1
CSARPTGLSYNEQFF
TGCAGTGCTAGACCGACAGGGCTATCTTACAATGAGCAGTTCTTC
>TRBJ2-5|few|TRBD2|TRBV28
CASSSRAGLPWAQYF
TGTGCCAGCAGTTCCCGGGCGGGACTACCATGGGCCCAGTACTTC
>TRBJ2-5|.|.|TRBV15
CATSRDLKAGKETQYF
TGTGCCACCAGCAGAGATTTGAAGGCGGGGAAAGAGACCCAGTACTTC
>TRBJ2-1|.|TRBD2|TRBV20-1
CSARGTSGSNDNEQFF
TGCAGTGCTAGGGGGACTAGCGGGAGTAACGACAATGAGCAGTTCTTC
>TRBJ1-5|few|.|TRBV15
CATSRDLGSGQPQHF
TGTGCCACCAGCAGAGATTTAGGCAGTGGCCAGCCCCAGCATTTT
>TRBJ2-7|.|TRBD1|TRBV5-1
CASSPQTGQGTYEQYF
TGCGCCAGCAGCCCACAGACGGGACAGGGAACCTACGAGCAGTACTTC
>TRBJ2-7|.|TRBD2|TRBV27
CASSLSTSGAYEQYF
TGTGCCAGCAGTTTATCCACTAGCGGGGCCTACGAGCAGTACTTC
>TRBJ2-5|few|TRBD2|TRBV4-1
CASSQGTSRLSRGETQYF
TGCGCCAGCAGCCAAGGGACTAGCAGGTTGTCAAGGGGGGAGACCCAGTACTTC
>TRBJ2-2|.|TRBD1|TRBV20-1
CSARSQGATNTGELFF
TGCAGTGCTAGATCCCAGGGGGCTACGAACACCGGGGAGCTGTTTTTT
>TRBJ1-1|.|TRBD1|TRBV29-1
CSAETGAFAEAFF
TGCAGCGCCGAGACAGGGGCCTTCGCAGAAGCTTTCTTT
>TRBJ1-2|.|.|TRBV4-1
CASSETTTQVANYGYTF
TGCGCCAGCAGCGAAACGACCACCCAGGTAGCTAACTATGGCTACACCTTC
>TRBJ1-2|.|.|TRBV21-1
CASSLKAVNYGYTF
TGTGCCAGCAGCTTAAAGGCGGTTAACTATGGCTACACCTTC
>TRBJ2-1|.|.|TRBV3-1
CASSLRALNEQFF
TGTGCCAGCAGCCTCAGGGCTCTCAATGAGCAGTTCTTC
>TRBJ1-1|.|.|TRBV5-1
CASSARGDTDTEAFF
TGCGCCAGCAGCGCGAGGGGAGACACCGACACTGAAGCTTTCTTT
>TRBJ1-1|many|.|TRBV7-9
CASSLSRRAEAFF
TGTGCCAGCAGCCTCTCCAGGCGGGCTGAAGCTTTCTTT
>TRBJ2-7|.|.|TRBV7-6
CASSLGQSVQYF
TGTGCCAGCAGCTTAGGACAAAGCGTGCAGTACTTC
>TRBJ2-5|few|TRBD2|TRBV2
CASSEYPKWYGGTSAFREKTQYF
TGTGCCAGCAGTGAATATCCCAAGTGGTACGGCGGGACTAGCGCCTTTAGAGAAAAGACCCAGTACTTC
>TRBJ2-2|once|.|TRBV4-1
CASSQVWGNTGELFF
TGCGCCAGCAGCCAAGTATGGGGAAACACCGGGGAGCTGTTTTTT
>TRBJ1-3|.|.|TRBV6-5
CASSYWGFDNGRSGNTIYF
TGTGCCAGCAGTTACTGGGGATTCGACAACGGGCGCTCTGGAAACACCATATATTTT
>TRBJ2-7|.|TRBD1|TRBV9
CASSATGDYEQYF
TGTGCCAGCAGCGCAACAGGGGACTACGAGCAGTACTTC
>TRBJ2-1|.|TRBD2|TRBV3-1
CASRGLSGSSYNEQFF
TGTGCCAGCAGAGGCCTTAGCGGGTCCTCCTACAATGAGCAGTTCTTC
>TRBJ2-1|few|.|TRBV11-2
CASSSPRGTTVEQFF
TGTGCCAGCAGCTCACCTCGGGGAACGACAGTCGAGCAGTTCTTC
>TRBJ1-2|.|.|TRBV7-3
CASSLTAQGVYYGYTF
TGTGCCAGCAGCTTAACCGCACAGGGCGTATACTATGGCTACACCTTC
>TRBJ2-3|.|TRBD2|TRBV7-6
CASSKAGGPDTQYF
TGTGCCAGCAGCAAAGCGGGAGGGCCAGATACGCAGTATTTT
>TRBJ2-4|.|.|TRBV12-3/TRBV12-4
CASTHTTLAKNIQYF
TGTGCCAGCACCCACACGACTCTAGCCAAAAACATTCAGTACTTC
>TRBJ1-2|.|.|TRBV30
CAWSPYGEPRYGYTF
TGTGCCTGGAGTCCGTATGGGGAGCCTCGCTATGGCTACACCTTC
>TRBJ2-3|many|TRBD2|TRBV28
CASSLKVTSPTQYF
TGTGCCAGCAGTTTAAAGGTGACTAGCCCAACGCAGTATTTT
>TRBJ2-3|.|.|TRBV12-2
CASLPAWDPGWVKGGDTQYF
TGTGCAAGTCTCCCCGCTTGGGATCCGGGTTGGGTTAAGGGAGGAGATACGCAGTATTTT
>TRBJ2-7|few|.|TRBV27
CASTQRGGYEQYF
TGTGCCAGCACCCAGAGGGGGGGCTACGAGCAGTACTTC
>TRBJ2-7|few|.|TRBV7-9
CASSSDPYEQYF
TGTGCCAGCAGTTCGGATCCCTACGAGCAGTACTTC
>TRBJ2-7|.|.|TRBV6-5
CASSYSAGPLGSEQYF
TGTGCCAGCAGTTACTCGGCAGGTCCCCTGGGGAGCGAGCAGTACTTC
>TRBJ1-2|.|TRBD1|TRBV5-6
CASISVTGGRNGYTF
TGTGCCAGCATCTCCGTAACAGGGGGCCGGAATGGCTACACCTTC
>TRBJ2-1|.|TRBD1|TRBV6-2/TRBV6-3
CASRRQGVNEQFF
TGTGCCAGCCGGCGACAGGGGGTGAATGAGCAGTTCTTC
>TRBJ1-4|.|.|TRBV4-1
CASSQDRTTEKLFF
TGCGCCAGCAGCCAAGATAGAACGACTGAAAAACTGTTTTTT
>TRBJ2-1|few|.|TRBV19
CASSSRPSGNEQFF
TGTGCCAGTAGTAGTAGGCCCTCAGGGAATGAGCAGTTCTTC
>TRBJ2-1|few|TRBD1|TRBV6-8
CASSTRDRSSYNEQFF
TGTGCCAGCAGCACTCGGGACAGGAGCTCCTACAATGAGCAGTTCTTC
>TRBJ2-3|few|TRBD2|TRBV18
CASSPLAGGAGDTQYF
TGTGCCAGCTCACCACTAGCGGGAGGTGCTGGAGATACGCAGTATTTT
>TRBJ2-1|few|.|TRBV24-1
CATSDWDNEQFF
TGTGCCACCAGTGATTGGGACAATGAGCAGTTCTTC